The clone carrying this T cell receptor (beta chain) was recorded many times. A single base separates this from a much larger clone, so it may be a read error. CDR3 length: 14 residues. Germline assignment: CDR1 SQVTM and CDR2 ANQGSEA. These data belong to a study of T cells in Graves' hyperthyroidism and ophthalmopathy. From RNA transcripts, TCR beta CDR3 regions were amplified. The HTBI primer set served for first-round RT-PCR of the TCR CDR3. TCRdb itself ran the multiplex PCR reads through MiXCR, one entry per CDR3 protein. The table has a few hundred thousand distinct CDR3 sequences, around 18% seen once.

The receptor was isolated from a woman in her 40s with Graves' ophthalmopathy. The chain carries TRBV29-1 and TRBJ1-1; D unresolved. Sequences were obtained from blood. Here the CDR3 reads CSVRTRASDTGAFF. For the CDR3, the DNA is TGCAGCGTGCGAACGAGGGCGTCCGACACTGGAGCTTTCTTT. Together with reference TRBV29-1 and TRBJ1-1, the CDR3 gives the full variable domain: SAVISQKPSRDICQRGTSLTIQCQVDSQVTMMFWYRQQPGQSLTLIATANQGSEATYESGFVIDKFPISRPNLTFSTLTVSNMSPEDSSIYLCSVRTRASDTGAFFGQGTRLTVV.